A selection of T cell receptor beta chains follows, all from one sample in a study of identifying expanded T cells in peripheral blood. Sequencing was performed with immunoSEQ multiplex PCR; in TCRdb, only in-frame clones are kept and a portion is missing. This sample carries 81,000 or so clones, less than 90% of them seen once, and the ten largest clones take 15% to 20%. Sequencing was carried out using blood. These receptors all come from a person aged 18 to 69 in good health. Each CDR3 is given with its conserved first and last residue. D genes are given only for firm matches. Some rows mark clone size as missing; the rest say once, few, many or name a class of expanded clone.

clone size	J gene	V gene	D gene	CDR3 protein	CDR3 DNA
NA	TRBJ2-7	TRBV10-1	NA	CASTLWRAAYEQYF	TGCGCCAGCACCCTTTGGCGGGCAGCCTACGAGCAGTACTTC
once	TRBJ2-7	TRBV5-1	NA	CASSLDPGVEYEQYF	TGCGCCAGCAGCTTGGATCCGGGAGTTGAGTACGAGCAGTACTTC
NA	TRBJ2-5	TRBV18	NA	CASSPARTAQETQYF	TGTGCCAGCTCACCAGCAAGGACTGCTCAAGAGACCCAGTACTTC
NA	TRBJ2-7	TRBV5-1	NA	CASSLGPGATYEQYF	TGCGCCAGCAGCTTGGGCCCAGGGGCGACCTACGAGCAGTACTTC
NA	TRBJ2-7	TRBV28	NA	CASSFVRRQYSYEQYF	TGTGCCAGCAGTTTTGTACGGCGACAATACTCCTACGAGCAGTACTTC
NA	TRBJ1-5	TRBV29-1	NA	CSVGVDSNQPQHF	TGCAGCGTTGGCGTAGATAGCAATCAGCCCCAGCATTTT
NA	TRBJ2-7	TRBV28	TRBD2	CASSLWSSGKSEQYF	TGTGCCAGCAGTTTATGGTCTAGCGGGAAGTCCGAGCAGTACTTC
NA	TRBJ2-3	TRBV5-8	NA	CASSLGEGGLDTQYF	TGTGCCAGCAGTTTGGGCGAGGGCGGGCTCGATACGCAGTATTTT
NA	TRBJ2-3	TRBV28	TRBD1	CASSSIGQGVFTDTQYF	TGTGCCAGCAGTTCCATCGGACAGGGGGTCTTTACAGATACGCAGTATTTT
NA	TRBJ2-1	TRBV6-4	NA	CASSDVFSYDEQFF	TGTGCCAGCAGTGACGTGTTTTCTTACGATGAGCAGTTCTTC
once	TRBJ1-5	TRBV19	NA	CASSIRPISNQPQHF	TGTGCCAGTAGTATAAGGCCGATTAGCAATCAGCCCCAGCATTTT
NA	TRBJ2-5	TRBV27	NA	CATAPEVGRPPKETQYF	TGTGCCACCGCGCCCGAGGTTGGGCGCCCCCCTAAAGAGACCCAGTACTTC
once	TRBJ2-5	TRBV13	NA	CASSLGRGQETQYF	TGTGCCAGCAGCTTAGGCAGGGGCCAAGAGACCCAGTACTTC
NA	TRBJ1-2	TRBV14	NA	CASSQDTPARYGYTF	TGTGCCAGCAGCCAAGATACCCCGGCGCGGTATGGCTACACCTTC
NA	TRBJ2-1	TRBV6-1	NA	CASSDFNEQFF	TGTGCCAGCAGTGATTTCAATGAGCAGTTCTTC